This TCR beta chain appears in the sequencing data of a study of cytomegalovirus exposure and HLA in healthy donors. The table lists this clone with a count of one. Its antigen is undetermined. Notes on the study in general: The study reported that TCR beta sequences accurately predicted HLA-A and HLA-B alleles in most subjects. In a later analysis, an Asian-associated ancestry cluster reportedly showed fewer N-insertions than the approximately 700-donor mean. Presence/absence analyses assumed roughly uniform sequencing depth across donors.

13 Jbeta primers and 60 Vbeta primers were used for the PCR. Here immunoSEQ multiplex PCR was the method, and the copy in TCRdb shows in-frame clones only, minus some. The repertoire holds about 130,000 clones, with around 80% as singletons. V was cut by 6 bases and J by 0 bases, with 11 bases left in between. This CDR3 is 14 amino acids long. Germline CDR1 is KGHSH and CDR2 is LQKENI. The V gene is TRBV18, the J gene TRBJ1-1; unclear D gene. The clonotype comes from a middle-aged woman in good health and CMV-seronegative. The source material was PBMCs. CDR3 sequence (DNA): TGTGCCAGCTCGGGAGACTTATTGAACACTGAAGCTTTCTTT. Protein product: CASSGDLLNTEAFF. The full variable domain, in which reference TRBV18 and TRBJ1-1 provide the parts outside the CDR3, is NAGVMQNPRHLVRRRGQEARLRCSPMKGHSHVYWYRQLPEEGLKFMVYLQKENIIDESGMPKERFSAEFPKEGPSILRIQQVVRGDSAAYFCASSGDLLNTEAFFGQGTRLTVV.